The clone carrying this T cell receptor (beta chain) appeared a single time. The authors' processing: How many nucleated cells were present was estimated from reference gene primer amplification. Clones were sequenced by immunoSEQ multiplex PCR, and TCRdb holds only the in-frame ones, with some missing. For V, J and clone size, that table is used; D and trimming come from the DNA. The sample lists about 80,000 clones; roughly 80% were seen once. This entry is derived from a study of blood T cell repertoires in COVID-19. Whole-study context: Acute-phase and convalescent COVID-19 samples originated in the United States, Italy and Spain. Sources were T cells, B-cell-depleted T cells, or PBMCs; the material itself was cDNA or gDNA.

The CDR3 loop spans 12 amino acids. Germline CDR1 is GTSNPN and CDR2 is SVGIG (reference sequence). V gave up 1 base and J gave up 1 base, with 4 bases separating them. Sample: peripheral blood. The rearrangement joins TRBV30 to TRBJ1-1; D uncertain. The clonotype comes from a woman in her 70s with acute or convalescent COVID-19. The CDR3 loop is CAWSGGNTEAFF. In DNA form, the CDR3 reads TGTGCCTGGAGTGGCGGGAACACTGAAGCTTTCTTT.